These 8 T cell receptor beta chains share one sample of origin, sequenced in a study of CD8 T cells in Susac syndrome. RNA amounts of roughly 0.45 to 1 ug underwent reverse transcription with random hexamers. From the immunoSEQ multiplex PCR reads, TCRdb called clonotypes with MiXCR, one entry per CDR3 protein. Seen here are some 150,000 distinct CDR3 sequences, roughly 95% observed once, and the top ten hold more than 0.065%. What was sequenced was CD4+ T cells from PBMCs. Every receptor here comes from a human donor in good health.

The chain couples TRBV4-2 to TRBJ2-3; 8 nucleotides match TRBD2. CDR3 length: 17 amino acids. Trimming at V came to 1 base and at J to 4 bases, leaving 10 bases not matched to a gene. Looked up from germline, CDR1 is LGHNA and CDR2 is YNFKEQ. CDR3 in amino acids: CASSQAHRAGVSDTQYF. CDR3 DNA sequence: TGTGCCAGCAGCCAAGCCCATCGAGCGGGAGTGTCAGATACGCAGTATTTT.

This chain connects TRBV2 to TRBJ2-3; perhaps TRBD2 as D (5 bases). Germline assignment: CDR1 SNHLY and CDR2 FYNNEI. The V and J ends lost 4 bases and 3 bases respectively, with 14 bases between them. This CDR3 is built from 15 residues. For the CDR3, the DNA is TGTGCCAGCAGTGCTCTAGTCGGGGTTACAGATACGCAGTATTTT. Translation: CASSALVGVTDTQYF.

This chain links TRBV20-1 with TRBJ2-7, with 7 bases that match TRBD2. CDR3 length: 13 amino acids. Per the germline V gene, CDR1 is DFQATT and CDR2 is SNEGSKA (reference sequence). V gave up 6 bases and J gave up 5 bases; unmatched junction bases: 10. The CDR3 DNA follows: TGCAGTGCCGGAGGGGCGGGAGTCAACGAGCAGTACTTC. Residues: CSAGGAGVNEQYF.

This rearrangement joins TRBV12-3 or TRBV12-4 to TRBJ2-2; TRBD1 might be the D (6 bases). CDR3 length: 14 residues. V was cut by 6 bases and J by 5 bases, with 13 bases left in between. The CDR3 loop reads CASSYQGWTGELFF. The DNA of the CDR3 is TGTGCCAGCAGCTACCAGGGGTGGACCGGGGAGCTGTTTTTT.

The genes are TRBV6-1 and TRBJ1-5, with D possibly being TRBD1 (5 bases). There are 14 residues in the CDR3. Trimming shortened V by 7 bases and J by 1 base, and 11 bases separated the two germline ends. Germline CDR1 is MNHNS and CDR2 is SASEGT. This CDR3 is CASIRGDSNQPQHF. DNA for the CDR3: TGTGCCAGCATCCGAGGGGACAGCAATCAGCCCCAGCATTTT.

The chain recombines TRBV20-1 with TRBJ1-5, with D possibly matching TRBD1 (6 bases). The CDR3 spans 15 residues. With 0 bases removed from V and 5 bases from J, the gap between germline ends came to 14 bases. Germline V gene data show CDR1 as DFQATT and CDR2 as SNEGSKA (reference sequence). The CDR3 nucleotides are TGCAGTGCTAGAGATCGGGGGCGCGGGGATCAGCCCCAGCATTTT. This sequence encodes CSARDRGRGDQPQHF.

The V gene is TRBV10-2, the J gene TRBJ2-1; D not certain. Germline loops: CDR1 WSHSY, CDR2 SAAADI. The V end lost 6 bases, the J end lost 8 bases, and 11 bases lay between the germline ends. CDR3 length equals 12 residues. In DNA, the CDR3 is TGCGCCAGCAGCATTAGCAGCGATGAGCAGTTCTTC. Residues: CASSISSDEQFF.

The chain employs TRBV7-2 and TRBJ2-5; TRBD2 matches at 9 bases. This CDR3 has 14 amino acids. J lost 7 bases, V lost 6 bases, and 9 bases had no gene match. CDR1 and CDR2 from the germline V gene are SGHTA and FQGNSA. The CDR3 is CASRSSGARGTQYF. In nucleotides, the CDR3 is TGTGCCAGCAGGTCTAGCGGGGCACGCGGGACCCAGTACTTC.